The 20 T cell receptor beta chains in this list originate from one sample, sequenced in a study of T-cell memory formation after mild COVID-19. MiXCR was run by TCRdb on the 5' RACE reads, yielding one entry per CDR3 protein. The sample yields some 600,000 distinct CDR3 sequences, roughly a sixth seen once. The specimen was PBMCs or a T cell subset sorted from them (not recorded which). The receptors originated from an adult woman who had mild COVID-19 (a few samples of this study predate the infection). Cell type and time point are not known.

J is TRBJ1-2 and V is TRBV4-2; 10 bases fit TRBD1. The CDR3 length is 17 residues. Per the germline V gene, CDR1 is LGHNA and CDR2 is YNFKEQ. V shed 0 bases, J shed 4 bases, and the junction held 8 bases outside the gene matches. The CDR3 here is CASSQESGQGVIYGYTF. CDR3 nucleotides: TGTGCCAGCAGCCAAGAGTCCGGACAGGGGGTCATCTATGGCTACACCTTC.

This clonotype was seen a few times. The chain has TRBV5-1 and TRBJ2-1; D gene ambiguous. CDR1 SGHRS and CDR2 YFSETQ come from the germline V gene. CDR3 length: 16 residues. V gave up 2 bases and J gave up 1 base, with 13 bases separating them. The CDR3 here is CASSLYDSYSYNEQFF. In DNA form, the CDR3 reads TGCGCCAGCAGCTTATACGACTCCTATTCCTACAATGAGCAGTTCTTC.

This clonotype was seen many times. The rearrangement joins TRBV11-3 to TRBJ1-1; no firm D call. This CDR3 is built from 20 residues. V lost 0 bases, J lost 6 bases, and 29 bases lay in between. In germline, CDR1 is SGHNT, CDR2 YENEEA. CDR3 sequence (DNA): TGTGCCAGCAGCTTAGATCCATTAGGTATTTTACAGCGGAGTCATTCTGAAGCTTTCTTT. Its protein is CASSLDPLGILQRSHSEAFF.

The sample holds a few counts of this clonotype. This chain connects TRBV5-1 to TRBJ2-1; TRBD2 matches at 8 bases. Per the germline V gene, CDR1 is SGHRS and CDR2 is YFSETQ. Losses at the gene ends were 0 bases for V and 8 bases for J; bases not matched to a gene: 4. The CDR3 contains 14 residues. The CDR3 loop is CASSLVAGLDEQFF. In nucleotides, the CDR3 is TGCGCCAGCAGCTTGGTAGCGGGGCTGGATGAGCAGTTCTTC.

This clonotype came up a few times. The chain recombines TRBV5-1 with TRBJ2-1; no clear D. The germline V gene encodes CDR1 SGHRS and CDR2 YFSETQ. The CDR3 spans 14 residues. Between the trimmed V and J ends, which lost 4 bases and 9 bases, there was a span of 17 bases. This CDR3 is CASSEPPEVGEQFF. CDR3 nucleotide sequence: TGCGCCAGCAGCGAACCTCCCGAGGTCGGTGAGCAGTTCTTC.

This chain joins TRBV12-3 or TRBV12-4 and TRBJ2-3; 7 nucleotides agree with TRBD2. This CDR3 has 14 residues. After removal of 6 bases from V and 4 bases from J, the junction contained 7 bases not matched to a gene. The CDR3: CASSSPREADTQYF. CDR3 in DNA: TGTGCCAGCAGCTCCCCCCGGGAGGCAGATACGCAGTATTTT.

The CDR3: CASSPVGLAGGDEQFF. CDR3 DNA sequence: TGTGCCAGCAGTCCCGTGGGGCTAGCGGGGGGGGATGAGCAGTTCTTC. V and J are TRBV27 and TRBJ2-1; TRBD2 agrees at 12 bases. CDR1 is MNHEY, CDR2 SMNVEV, per germline (reference sequence). With 5 bases clipped from V and 8 bases from J, the junction kept 10 bases outside the gene matches. The CDR3 runs 16 residues.

There are many counts of this clonotype. The rearrangement uses TRBV27 and TRBJ2-7; tentatively, D is TRBD1 (5 bases). V lost 5 bases to trimming and J lost 6 bases, with 8 bases between them. Germline loops: CDR1 MNHEY, CDR2 SMNVEV (reference sequence). There are 11 residues in the CDR3. DNA for the CDR3: TGTGCCAGCAGTGACAGTATCGAGCAGTACTTC. Translated: CASSDSIEQYF.

The chain joins TRBV5-1 to TRBJ1-4; D remains unclear. The CDR3 is 13 residues long. Germline CDR1 is SGHRS and CDR2 is YFSETQ. The V gene lost 4 bases and the J gene lost 7 bases, with 11 bases spanning the gap. The CDR3 nucleotides are TGCGCCAGCAGCACGGAACATCGTGAAAAACTGTTTTTT. This translates into CASSTEHREKLFF.

In its sample, this clonotype was seen a few times. The chain links TRBV7-8 to TRBJ2-3; possibly TRBD2 for D (7 bases). The CDR3 length is 15 residues. Between the trimmed V and J ends, which lost 5 bases and 4 bases, there was a span of 16 bases. CDR1 SGHVS and CDR2 FQNEAQ come from the germline V gene. CDR3 coding DNA: TGTGCCAGCAGCCCGCGGGGGCCCAGGGCAGATACGCAGTATTTT. Translated, it gives CASSPRGPRADTQYF.

This clonotype was picked up a small number of times. V usage is TRBV3-1 and J usage is TRBJ2-7; 8 bases map to TRBD2. The V gene end was trimmed by 4 bases and the J gene end by 2 bases; junction bases not matched to a gene: 7. Germline V gene sequence: CDR1 LGHDT, CDR2 YNNKEL (reference sequence). CDR3 length: 15 amino acids. The CDR3 protein is CASSPSRGGTYEQYF. The CDR3 coding sequence is TGTGCCAGCAGCCCCTCCCGGGGGGGAACCTACGAGCAGTACTTC.

This clonotype showed up just a few times. The chain is built from TRBV12-3 or TRBV12-4 and TRBJ2-5; D unresolved. The germline V and J ends were trimmed by 3 bases and 7 bases, with 12 bases remaining between them. This CDR3 is built from 13 residues. CDR3: CASSFHPSGTQYF. CDR3 nucleotide sequence: TGTGCCAGCAGTTTTCACCCCTCGGGGACCCAGTACTTC.

This chain uses TRBV5-6 with TRBJ1-2; 7 bases line up with TRBD1. CDR3 size: 13 residues. Germline lookup yields CDR1 SGHDT and CDR2 YYEEEE. V shed 4 bases and J 8 bases; nucleotides not matched to a gene: 8. The CDR3: CASSLDRTAGYTF. CDR3 nucleotides: TGTGCCAGCAGCCTGGACAGGACTGCCGGCTACACCTTC.

This clonotype was seen more than once but under ten times. The chain employs TRBV7-2 and TRBJ1-2; TRBD1 matches at 9 bases. Germline values: CDR1 SGHTA, CDR2 FQGNSA. The CDR3 has 13 amino acids. J lost 9 bases, V lost 4 bases, and 6 bases had no gene match. The CDR3 reads CASSSWDRVSYTF. The CDR3 DNA sequence: TGTGCCAGCAGCTCCTGGGACAGGGTGAGCTACACCTTC.

The chain combines TRBV6-6 with TRBJ1-2; D remains ambiguous. V was shortened by 6 bases and J by 6 bases, with 14 bases between the two germline ends. The CDR3 spans 13 residues. Germline CDR1 is MNHNY and CDR2 is SVGAGI (reference sequence). The CDR3 coding sequence is TGTGCCAGCAGGAACCGGGGAAGGGATGGCTACACCTTC. Amino acids: CASRNRGRDGYTF.

The gene calls are TRBV7-3 and TRBJ2-2, with a tentative D call TRBD1 (6 bases). Germline assignment: CDR1 SGHTA and CDR2 FQGTGA. V was shortened by 1 base and J by 0 bases, with 12 bases between the two germline ends. There are 17 residues in the CDR3. CDR3 sequence: CASSLSGGTSNTGELFF. The CDR3 nucleotides are TGTGCCAGCAGCTTAAGTGGGGGCACCTCGAACACCGGGGAGCTGTTTTTT. Looking up the rest from reference TRBV7-3 and TRBJ2-2 gives the full variable domain: GAGVSQTPSNKVTEKGKYVELRCDPISGHTALYWYRQSLGQGPEFLIYFQGTGAADDSGLPNDRFFAVRPEGSVSTLKIQRTERGDSAVYLCASSLSGGTSNTGELFFGEGSRLTVL.

This clonotype has just a few counts. J is TRBJ2-3 and V is TRBV7-2; 11 nucleotides agree with TRBD2. The CDR3 length is 16 residues. From germline, CDR1 is SGHTA and CDR2 FQGNSA. The junction had 4 bases not matched to a gene; V was cut back by 5 bases and J by 0 bases. The chain's CDR3 is CASSEIAGGSTDTQYF. The CDR3 DNA reads as TGTGCCAGCAGCGAAATAGCGGGAGGGAGCACAGATACGCAGTATTTT.

This clonotype came up a few times. This chain connects TRBV6-6 to TRBJ1-1; the match to TRBD1 covers 8 bases. Germline V gives CDR1 MNHNY, CDR2 SVGAGI (reference sequence). CDR3 length equals 14 residues. The J segment lost 7 bases and the V segment lost 2 bases, leaving 6 bases of the junction unmatched. The CDR3 reads CASSYQTGEIEAFF. CDR3 coding DNA: TGTGCCAGCAGTTACCAGACAGGGGAAATTGAAGCTTTCTTT.

The table lists this clonotype with a few counts. The V call is TRBV11-2, the J call TRBJ2-1, with 9 bases fitting TRBD2. CDR1 SGHAT and CDR2 FQNNGV come from the germline V gene. The CDR3 runs 15 residues. V gave up 2 bases and J gave up 7 bases; unmatched junction bases: 6. The CDR3 region is CASSLWTSALNEQFF. The CDR3 DNA follows: TGTGCCAGCAGCTTATGGACTAGCGCCCTTAATGAGCAGTTCTTC.

This sequence joins TRBV12-3 or TRBV12-4 and TRBJ1-1; a weak D match, TRBD1 (5 bases). V lost 6 bases to trimming and J lost 4 bases, with 12 bases between them. This CDR3 has 13 residues. In nucleotides, the CDR3 is TGTGCCAGCAGGGTAGACAGTGGCACTGAAGCTTTCTTT. It yields the protein CASRVDSGTEAFF.